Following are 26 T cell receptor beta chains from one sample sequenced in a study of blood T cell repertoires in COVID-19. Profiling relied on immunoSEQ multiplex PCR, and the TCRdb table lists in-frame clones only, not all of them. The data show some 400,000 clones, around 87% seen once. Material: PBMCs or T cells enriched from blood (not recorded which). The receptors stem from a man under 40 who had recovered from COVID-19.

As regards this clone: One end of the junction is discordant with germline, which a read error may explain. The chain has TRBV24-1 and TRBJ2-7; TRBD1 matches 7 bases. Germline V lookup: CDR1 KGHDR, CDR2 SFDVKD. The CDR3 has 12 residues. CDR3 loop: CATGISRDSMIF. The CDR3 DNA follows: TGTGCCACCGGGATTAGTCGGGACAGTATGATCTTC.

CDR3 in DNA: TGTGCCAGCAGCGTAGCCGGGGGTATGTACAATGAGCAGTTCTTC. It specifies CASSVAGGMYNEQFF. The V call is TRBV9, the J call TRBJ2-1, with D possibly matching TRBD2 (6 bases). There are 15 residues in the CDR3. Germline V gene sequence: CDR1 SGDLS, CDR2 YYNGEE. The germline V and J ends were trimmed by 0 bases and 4 bases, with 11 bases remaining between them. The full variable domain, its missing parts supplied by reference TRBV9 and TRBJ2-1, is DSGVTQTPKHLITATGQRVTLRCSPRSGDLSVYWYQQSLDQGLQFLIQYYNGEERAKGNILERFSAQQFPDLHSELNLSSLELGDSALYFCASSVAGGMYNEQFFGPGTRLTVL.

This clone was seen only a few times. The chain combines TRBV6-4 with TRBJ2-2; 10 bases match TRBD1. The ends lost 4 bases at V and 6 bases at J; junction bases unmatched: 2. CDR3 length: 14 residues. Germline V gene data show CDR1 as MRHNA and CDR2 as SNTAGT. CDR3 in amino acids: CASSVGTGAGELFF. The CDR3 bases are TGTGCCAGCAGTGTCGGGACAGGGGCCGGGGAGCTGTTTTTT.

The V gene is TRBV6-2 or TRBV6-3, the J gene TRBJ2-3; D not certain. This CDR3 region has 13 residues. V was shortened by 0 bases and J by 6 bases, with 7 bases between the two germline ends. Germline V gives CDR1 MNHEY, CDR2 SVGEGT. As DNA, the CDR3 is TGTGCCAGCAGTTACTCCATACGGGATACGCAGTATTTT. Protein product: CASSYSIRDTQYF.

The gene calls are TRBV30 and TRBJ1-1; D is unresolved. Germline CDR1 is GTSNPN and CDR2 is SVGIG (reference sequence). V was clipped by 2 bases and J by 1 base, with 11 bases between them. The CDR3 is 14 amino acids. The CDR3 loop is CAWSWADQNTEAFF. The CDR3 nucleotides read TGTGCCTGGAGTTGGGCTGATCAGAACACTGAAGCTTTCTTT.

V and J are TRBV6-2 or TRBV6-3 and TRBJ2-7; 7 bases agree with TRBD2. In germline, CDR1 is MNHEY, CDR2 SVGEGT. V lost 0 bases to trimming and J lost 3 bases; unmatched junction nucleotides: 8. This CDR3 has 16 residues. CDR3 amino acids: CASSYSRGGVYYEQYF. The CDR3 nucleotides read TGTGCCAGCAGTTACTCTCGGGGAGGGGTTTACTACGAGCAGTACTTC.

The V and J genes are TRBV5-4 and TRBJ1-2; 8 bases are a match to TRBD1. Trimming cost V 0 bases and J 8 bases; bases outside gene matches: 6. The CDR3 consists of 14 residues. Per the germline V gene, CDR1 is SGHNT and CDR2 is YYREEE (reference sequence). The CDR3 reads CASSLGDRGSGYTF. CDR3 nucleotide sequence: TGTGCCAGCAGCTTGGGTGACAGGGGTAGCGGCTACACCTTC.

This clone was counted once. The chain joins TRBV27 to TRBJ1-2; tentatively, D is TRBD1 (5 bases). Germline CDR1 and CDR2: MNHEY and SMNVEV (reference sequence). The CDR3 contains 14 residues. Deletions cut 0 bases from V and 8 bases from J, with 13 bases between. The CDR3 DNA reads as TGTGCCAGCAGTTTATCGTGGCAGGGAGGGGGCTACACCTTC. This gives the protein CASSLSWQGGGYTF.

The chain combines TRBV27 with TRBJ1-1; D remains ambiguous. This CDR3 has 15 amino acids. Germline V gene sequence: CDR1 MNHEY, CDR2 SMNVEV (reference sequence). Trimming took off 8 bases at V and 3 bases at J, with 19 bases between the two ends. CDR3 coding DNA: TGTGCCAGCTACGAATTCGGGGTGGGGTACACTGAAGCTTTCTTT. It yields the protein CASYEFGVGYTEAFF.

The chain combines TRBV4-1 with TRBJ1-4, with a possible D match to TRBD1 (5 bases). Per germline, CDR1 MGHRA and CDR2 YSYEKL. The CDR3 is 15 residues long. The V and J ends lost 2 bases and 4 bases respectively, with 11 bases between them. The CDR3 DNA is TGCGCCAGCAGCCAACCCATGGGGCATAATGAAAAACTGTTTTTT. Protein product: CASSQPMGHNEKLFF.

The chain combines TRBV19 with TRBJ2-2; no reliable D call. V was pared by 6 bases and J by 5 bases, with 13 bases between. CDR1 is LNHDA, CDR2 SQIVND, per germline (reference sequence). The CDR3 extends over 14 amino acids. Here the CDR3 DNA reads TGTGCCAGTAGCGCGGATCAGTGGACCGGGGAGCTGTTTTTT. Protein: CASSADQWTGELFF.

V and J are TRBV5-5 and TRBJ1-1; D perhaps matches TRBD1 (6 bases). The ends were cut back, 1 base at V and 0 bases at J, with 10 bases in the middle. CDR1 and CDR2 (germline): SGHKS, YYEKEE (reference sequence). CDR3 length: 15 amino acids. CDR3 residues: CASSLLGQMNTEAFF. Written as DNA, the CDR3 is TGTGCCAGCAGCTTGTTAGGACAGATGAACACTGAAGCTTTCTTT.

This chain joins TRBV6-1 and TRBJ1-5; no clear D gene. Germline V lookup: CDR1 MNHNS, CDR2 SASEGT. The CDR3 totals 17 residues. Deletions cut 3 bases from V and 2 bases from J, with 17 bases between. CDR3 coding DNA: TGTGCCAGCAGTGACCTCCCCGGAGGGTTGGGCAATCAGCCCCAGCATTTT. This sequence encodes CASSDLPGGLGNQPQHF.

The CDR3 DNA is TGTGCCAGCAGCAAAGCGCGACAGGGGGACACCGGGGAGCTGTTTTTT. It translates to CASSKARQGDTGELFF. The rearrangement uses TRBV21-1 and TRBJ2-2; the table's D call of TRBD1 was not tested on the DNA. TRBV21-1 is designated a pseudogene. The CDR3 totals 16 residues.

In DNA, the CDR3 is TGTGCCAGCAGTCCCAGGGACAGCTATGGCTACACCTTC. Translated: CASSPRDSYGYTF. The chain combines TRBV27 with TRBJ1-2; TRBD1 aligns across 7 bases. V shed 5 bases, J shed 4 bases, and the junction held 4 bases outside the gene matches. The germline V gene encodes CDR1 MNHEY and CDR2 SMNVEV (reference sequence). The CDR3 is 13 amino acids.

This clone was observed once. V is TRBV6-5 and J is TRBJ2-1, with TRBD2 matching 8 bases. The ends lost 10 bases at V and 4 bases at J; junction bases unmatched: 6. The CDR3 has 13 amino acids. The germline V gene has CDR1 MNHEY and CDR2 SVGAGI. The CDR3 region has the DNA TGTGCCACCTCCACGGGGGGGTACAATGAGCAGTTCTTC. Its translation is CATSTGGYNEQFF.

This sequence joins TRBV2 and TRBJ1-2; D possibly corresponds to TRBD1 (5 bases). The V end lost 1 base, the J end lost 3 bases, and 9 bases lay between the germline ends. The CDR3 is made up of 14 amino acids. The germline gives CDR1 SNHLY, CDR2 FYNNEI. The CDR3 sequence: CASSEVDTYYGYTF. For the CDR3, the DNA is TGTGCCAGCAGTGAAGTGGACACCTACTATGGCTACACCTTC.

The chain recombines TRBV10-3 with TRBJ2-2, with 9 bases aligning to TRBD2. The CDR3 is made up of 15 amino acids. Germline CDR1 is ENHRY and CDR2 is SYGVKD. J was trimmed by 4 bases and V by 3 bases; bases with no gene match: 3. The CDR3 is CAISDAGGPTGELFF. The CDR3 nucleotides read TGTGCCATCAGTGATGCGGGGGGGCCCACCGGGGAGCTGTTTTTT.

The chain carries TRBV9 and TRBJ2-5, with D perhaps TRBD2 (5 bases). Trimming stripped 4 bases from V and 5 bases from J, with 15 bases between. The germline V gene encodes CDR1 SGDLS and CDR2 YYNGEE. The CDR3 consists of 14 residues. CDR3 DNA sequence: TGTGCCAGCAGCCCCTCAAGCCGAGGGGAGACCCAGTACTTC. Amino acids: CASSPSSRGETQYF.

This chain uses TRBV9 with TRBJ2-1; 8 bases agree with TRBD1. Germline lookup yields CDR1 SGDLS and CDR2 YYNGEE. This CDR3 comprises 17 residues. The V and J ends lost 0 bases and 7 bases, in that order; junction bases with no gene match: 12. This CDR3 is CASSVGGDRSAVNEQFF. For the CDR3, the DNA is TGTGCCAGCAGCGTAGGAGGGGACAGGTCCGCGGTTAATGAGCAGTTCTTC.

CDR3 protein: CASSHPGPGLAIQYF. The CDR3 DNA reads TGCGCCAGCAGCCACCCGGGCCCGGGACTAGCGATCCAGTACTTC. The chain combines TRBV4-1 with TRBJ2-5, with 10 bases fitting TRBD2. The germline gives CDR1 MGHRA, CDR2 YSYEKL. V lost 3 bases to trimming and J lost 10 bases; unmatched junction nucleotides: 11. CDR3 size: 15 residues.

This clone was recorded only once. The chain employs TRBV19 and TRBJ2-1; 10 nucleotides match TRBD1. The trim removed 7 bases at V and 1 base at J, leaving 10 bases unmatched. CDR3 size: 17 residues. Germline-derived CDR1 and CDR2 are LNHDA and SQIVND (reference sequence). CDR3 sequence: CASTPTGGLISYNEQFF. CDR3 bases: TGTGCCAGTACCCCGACAGGGGGCCTTATTTCCTACAATGAGCAGTTCTTC.

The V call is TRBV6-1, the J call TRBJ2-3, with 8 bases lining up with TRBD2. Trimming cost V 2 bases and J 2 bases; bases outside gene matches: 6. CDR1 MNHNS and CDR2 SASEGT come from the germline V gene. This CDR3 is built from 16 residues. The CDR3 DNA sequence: TGTGCCAGCAGTGAAATGGTAGCGGGGTCCACAGATACGCAGTATTTT. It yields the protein CASSEMVAGSTDTQYF.

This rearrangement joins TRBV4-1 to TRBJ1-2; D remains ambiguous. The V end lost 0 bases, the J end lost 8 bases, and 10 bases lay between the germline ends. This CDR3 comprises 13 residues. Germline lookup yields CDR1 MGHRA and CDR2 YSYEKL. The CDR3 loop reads CASSQDSSSGYTF. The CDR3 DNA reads TGCGCCAGCAGCCAAGATTCCAGTAGCGGCTACACCTTC.

The CDR3 DNA sequence: TGTGCCAGCACCGAATCACCGGGACAGACCTATGGCTACACCTTC. As protein: CASTESPGQTYGYTF. The chain uses TRBV5-6 and TRBJ1-2; 7 bases agree with TRBD1. V shed 6 bases and J 4 bases; nucleotides not matched to a gene: 12. The CDR3 sequence is 15 residues long. Germline assignment: CDR1 SGHDT and CDR2 YYEEEE.

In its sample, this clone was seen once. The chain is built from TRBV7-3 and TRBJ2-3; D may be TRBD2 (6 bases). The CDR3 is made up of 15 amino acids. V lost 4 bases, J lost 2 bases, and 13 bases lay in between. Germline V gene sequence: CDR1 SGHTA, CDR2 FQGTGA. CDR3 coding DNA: TGTGCCAGCAGCTCCGGGCGGGGAACCACAGATACGCAGTATTTT. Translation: CASSSGRGTTDTQYF.